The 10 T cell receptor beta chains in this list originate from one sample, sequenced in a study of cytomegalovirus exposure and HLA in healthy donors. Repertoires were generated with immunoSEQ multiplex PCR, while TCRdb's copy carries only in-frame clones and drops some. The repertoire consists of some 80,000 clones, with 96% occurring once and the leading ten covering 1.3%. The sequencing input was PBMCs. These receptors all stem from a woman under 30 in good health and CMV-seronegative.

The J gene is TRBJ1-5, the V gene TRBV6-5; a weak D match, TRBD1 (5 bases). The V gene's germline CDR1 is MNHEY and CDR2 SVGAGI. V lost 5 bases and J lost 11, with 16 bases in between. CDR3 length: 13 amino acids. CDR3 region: CASSRTLSKAQHF. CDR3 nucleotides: TGTGCCAGCAGTCGGACACTTTCAAAGGCCCAGCATTTT.

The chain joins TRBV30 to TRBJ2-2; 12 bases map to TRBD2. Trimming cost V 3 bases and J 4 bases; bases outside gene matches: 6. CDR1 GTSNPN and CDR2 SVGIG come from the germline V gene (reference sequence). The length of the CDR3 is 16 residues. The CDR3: CAWRILAGGGTGELFF. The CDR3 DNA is TGTGCCTGGAGGATCCTAGCGGGGGGGGGCACCGGGGAGCTGTTTTTT.

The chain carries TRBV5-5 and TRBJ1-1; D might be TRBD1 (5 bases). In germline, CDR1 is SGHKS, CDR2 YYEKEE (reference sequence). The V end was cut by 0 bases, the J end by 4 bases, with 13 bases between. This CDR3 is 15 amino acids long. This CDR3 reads CASSLARQGITEAFF. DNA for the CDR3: TGTGCCAGCAGCTTGGCCAGGCAGGGAATCACTGAAGCTTTCTTT.

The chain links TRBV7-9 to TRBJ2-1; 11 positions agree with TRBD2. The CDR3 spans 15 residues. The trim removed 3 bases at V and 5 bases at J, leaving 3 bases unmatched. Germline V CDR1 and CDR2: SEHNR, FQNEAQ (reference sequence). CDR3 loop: CASSFQLAGDNEQFF. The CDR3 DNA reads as TGTGCCAGCAGCTTTCAACTAGCGGGGGACAATGAGCAGTTCTTC. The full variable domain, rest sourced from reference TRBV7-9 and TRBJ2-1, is DTGVSQNPRHKITKRGQNVTFRCDPISEHNRLYWYRQTLGQGPEFLTYFQNEAQLEKSRLLSDRFSAERPKGSFSTLEIQRTEQGDSAMYLCASSFQLAGDNEQFFGPGTRLTVL.

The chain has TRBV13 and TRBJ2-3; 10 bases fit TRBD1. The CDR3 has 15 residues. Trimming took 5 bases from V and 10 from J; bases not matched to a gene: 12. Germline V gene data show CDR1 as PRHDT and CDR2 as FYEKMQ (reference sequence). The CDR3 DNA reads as TGTGCCAGCAGCACTGGGGGACAGGGGTATCCGGCGCAGTATTTT. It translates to CASSTGGQGYPAQYF.

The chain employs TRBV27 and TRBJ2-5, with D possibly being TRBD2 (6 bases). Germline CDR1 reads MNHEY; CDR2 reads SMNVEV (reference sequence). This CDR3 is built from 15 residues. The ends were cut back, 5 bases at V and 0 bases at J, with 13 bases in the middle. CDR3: CASSPRAGYQETQYF. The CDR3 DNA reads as TGTGCCAGCAGTCCGCGAGCGGGCTACCAAGAGACCCAGTACTTC.

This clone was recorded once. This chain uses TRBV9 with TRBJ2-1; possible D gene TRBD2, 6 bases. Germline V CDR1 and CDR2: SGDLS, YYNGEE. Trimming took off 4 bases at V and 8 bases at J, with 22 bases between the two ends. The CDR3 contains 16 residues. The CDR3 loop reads CASSSRAVLGGYEQFF. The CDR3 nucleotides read TGTGCCAGCAGCTCGCGGGCCGTTCTGGGGGGATATGAGCAGTTCTTC. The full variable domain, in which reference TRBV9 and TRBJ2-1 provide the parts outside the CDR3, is DSGVTQTPKHLITATGQRVTLRCSPRSGDLSVYWYQQSLDQGLQFLIQYYNGEERAKGNILERFSAQQFPDLHSELNLSSLELGDSALYFCASSSRAVLGGYEQFFGPGTRLTVL.

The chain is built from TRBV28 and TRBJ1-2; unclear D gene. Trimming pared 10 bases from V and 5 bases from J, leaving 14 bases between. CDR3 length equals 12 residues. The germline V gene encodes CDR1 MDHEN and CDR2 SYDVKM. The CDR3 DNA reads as TGTGCCACCACCCCAAACCAGTATGGCTACACCTTC. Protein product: CATTPNQYGYTF.

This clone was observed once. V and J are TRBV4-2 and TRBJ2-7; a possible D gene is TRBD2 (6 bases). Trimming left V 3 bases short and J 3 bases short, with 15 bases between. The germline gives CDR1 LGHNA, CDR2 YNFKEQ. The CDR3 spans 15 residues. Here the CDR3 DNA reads TGTGCCAGCAGCCAGACCGGGACTCAGGGCTACGAGCAGTACTTC. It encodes CASSQTGTQGYEQYF.

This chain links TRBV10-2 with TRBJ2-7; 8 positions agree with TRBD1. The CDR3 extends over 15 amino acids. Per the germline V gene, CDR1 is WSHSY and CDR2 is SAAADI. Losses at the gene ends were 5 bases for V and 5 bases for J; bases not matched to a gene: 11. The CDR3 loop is CASSRTGQLIDEQYF. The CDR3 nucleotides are TGCGCCAGCAGTAGGACAGGGCAGTTGATTGACGAGCAGTACTTC.